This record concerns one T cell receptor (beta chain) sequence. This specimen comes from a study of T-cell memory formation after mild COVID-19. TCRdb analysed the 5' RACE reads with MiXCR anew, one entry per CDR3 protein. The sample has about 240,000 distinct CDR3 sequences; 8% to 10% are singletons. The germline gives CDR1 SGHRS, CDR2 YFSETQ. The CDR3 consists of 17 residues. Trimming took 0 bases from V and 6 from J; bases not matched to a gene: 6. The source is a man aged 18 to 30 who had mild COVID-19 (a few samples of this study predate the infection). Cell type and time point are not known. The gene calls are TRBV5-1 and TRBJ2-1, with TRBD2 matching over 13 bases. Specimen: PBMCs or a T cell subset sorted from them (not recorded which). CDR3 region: CASSLAWTSGGPNEQFF. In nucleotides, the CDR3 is TGCGCCAGCAGCTTGGCCTGGACTAGCGGGGGCCCCAATGAGCAGTTCTTC.